This TCR beta chain was captured in a study of blood T cell repertoires in COVID-19. Sequenced by immunoSEQ multiplex PCR; TCRdb stores in-frame clones only, minus some. This table has tens of thousands of clones, roughly 84% appearing once. With 5 bases clipped from V and 2 bases from J, the junction kept 8 bases outside the gene matches. Germline V gene data show CDR1 as MNHNY and CDR2 as SVGAGI (reference sequence). The CDR3 has 16 amino acids. The chain combines TRBV6-6 with TRBJ1-5; 8 positions match TRBD1. The sequenced material came from peripheral blood. This TCR derives from a man older than 75 in a cohort sampled during active COVID-19. Here the CDR3 reads CASSRYGQGGNQPQHF. DNA for the CDR3: TGTGCCAGCAGTCGATACGGACAGGGCGGCAATCAGCCCCAGCATTTT.